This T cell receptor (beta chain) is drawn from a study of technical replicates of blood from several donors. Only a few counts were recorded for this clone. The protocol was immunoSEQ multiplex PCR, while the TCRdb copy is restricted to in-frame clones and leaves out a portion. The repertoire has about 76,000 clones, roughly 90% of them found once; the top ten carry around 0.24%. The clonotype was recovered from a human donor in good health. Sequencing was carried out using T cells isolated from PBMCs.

CDR3 in amino acids: CASRRGSGNEQFF. CDR3 bases: TGCGCCAGCAGACGCGGGAGTGGAAATGAGCAGTTCTTC. The rearrangement links TRBV4-1 to TRBJ2-1, with 7 bases aligning to TRBD2. Germline values: CDR1 MGHRA, CDR2 YSYEKL. The CDR3 length is 13 residues. After removal of 6 bases from V and 7 bases from J, the junction contained 6 bases not matched to a gene.